This T cell receptor (beta chain) was found in a study of cytomegalovirus exposure and HLA in healthy donors. Study at large: Genotyping of roughly 400 donors showed that roughly 83% belonged to the Caucasian-associated ancestry cluster. Study findings and constraints: Beyond CMV serostatus, there was no information to go on about immune exposure. The study labeled more than 150 TCR beta chains cytomegalovirus-associated.

Germline assignment: CDR1 SGDLS and CDR2 YYNGEE. The CDR3 covers 17 residues. The V end lost 3 bases, the J end lost 5 bases, and 22 bases lay between the germline ends. The PCR made use of 60 Vbeta and 13 Jbeta primers. Sequenced by immunoSEQ multiplex PCR; TCRdb stores in-frame clones only, minus some. This sample carries 200,000 or so clones, around 86% of them seen once, and the ten largest clones take 6.5%. This clone was recorded once. Its specificity is unknown. The chain is built from TRBV9 and TRBJ2-3, with D perhaps matching TRBD2 (7 bases). This clonotype was sampled from a woman in her forties or fifties in good health and CMV-seropositive. The sequenced sample was PBMCs. The CDR3 here is CASSAAIGGAGKDTQYF. The CDR3 DNA is TGTGCCAGCAGCGCCGCCATAGGGGGGGCTGGTAAAGATACGCAGTATTTT.